These 9 T cell receptor beta chains share one sample of origin, sequenced in a study of T cell clonality in common variable immunodeficiency. Assay: immunoSEQ multiplex PCR; the TCRdb copy retains only in-frame clones and omits some. The data show over 50,000 clones, none appearing only once, with 3% to 4% held by the ten largest. The sequenced material came from peripheral blood mononuclear cells. Receptors were obtained from a person aged 18-70 years in good health.

Many counts were recorded for this clone. The read gets to within 3 residues of the CDR3 end, and the germline J gene fills in the rest. The chain combines TRBV11-2 with TRBJ2-3; 7 nucleotides agree with TRBD1. V shed 5 bases and J 2 bases; nucleotides not matched to a gene: 7. CDR3 length: 15 amino acids. Germline V gene sequence: CDR1 SGHAT, CDR2 FQNNGV. CDR3 DNA, as far as it was read: TGTGCCAGCAGCCCAGGACAGGCTAACACAGATACG. Its translation is CASSPGQANTDT. The full CDR3 is CASSPGQANTDTQYF.

This clone was seen ten or more times. A read error may account for a junction end that differs from germline. The read ends 3 residues early relative to the CDR3; the germline J gene fills the gap. The chain has TRBV7-7 and TRBJ2-5; 14 bases are shared with TRBD2. CDR1 is SSHAT and CDR2 is FNYEAQ in the germline V gene (reference sequence). CDR3 length: 17 amino acids. CDR3 region: CASSLTPGLAGVKTQYF. The CDR3 DNA, read in part, is TGTGCTAGCAGCTTGACCCCGGGACTAGCGGGAGTAAAGACC. The full variable domain, rest sourced from reference TRBV7-7 and TRBJ2-5, is GAGVSQSPRYKVTKRGQDVTLRCDPISSHATLYWYQQALGQGPEFLTYFNYEAQPDKSGLPSDRFSAERPEGSISTLTIQRTEQRDSAMYRCASSLTPGLAGVKTQYFGPGTRLLVL.

This clone was seen repeatedly, ten times or more. Sequencing ends 3 residues short of the CDR3 end; the germline J gene provides the rest. This chain links TRBV5-1 with TRBJ1-1; weak D call: TRBD1 (5 bases). Germline CDR1 and CDR2: SGHRS and YFSETQ. The CDR3 totals 13 residues. V lost 5 bases, J lost 1 base, and 9 bases lay in between. Here the CDR3 reads CASSLQGNTEAFF. The CDR3 DNA, read in part, is TGCGCCAGCAGTCTCCAGGGGAACACTGAA.

A note on this clone: Read coverage stops 3 residues before the CDR3 terminus; the germline J gene supplies the remainder. The rearrangement joins TRBV18 to TRBJ1-4; 8 bases align to TRBD1. The trim removed 3 bases at V and 7 bases at J, leaving 19 bases unmatched. The CDR3 runs to 19 residues. Germline V gene lookup returns CDR1 KGHSH and CDR2 LQKENI. The CDR3 DNA, read in part, is TGTGCCAGCTCACCCTCCCTCGGCCAGGGGGCCCTGTCTGGTGAAAAA. Protein product: CASSPSLGQGALSGEK. The full CDR3 protein is CASSPSLGQGALSGEKLFF.

This clone was detected ten times or more. The read ends 3 residues before the CDR3 terminus; that terminus is restored from the germline J gene. The chain has TRBV10-3 and TRBJ1-5, with a tentative D call TRBD1 (5 bases). From germline, CDR1 is ENHRY and CDR2 SYGVKD. Deletions cut 3 bases from V and 1 base from J, with 10 bases between. The CDR3 covers 15 residues. The chain's CDR3 is CAISDYGASNQPQHF. Partial CDR3 DNA: TGTGCCATCAGTGACTATGGGGCGAGCAATCAGCCC.

This clone was observed at least ten times. Read coverage stops 3 residues before the CDR3 terminus; the germline J gene supplies the remainder. The chain employs TRBV10-3 and TRBJ2-1; 12 positions match TRBD2. J gave up 4 bases and V 7 bases, and 17 bases lay outside the gene matches. This CDR3 has 19 residues. CDR1 and CDR2 (germline): ENHRY, SYGVKD. The sequenced part of the CDR3 DNA is TGTGCCATCACCCCGAGGGTACTAGCGGGAGGTTTTCGATACAATGAG. Residues: CAITPRVLAGGFRYNE. The entire CDR3 sequence reads CAITPRVLAGGFRYNEQFF.

In this sample, this clone turned up many times. The sequence runs out 3 residues before the end of the CDR3; the remainder is reconstructed from the germline J gene. The chain links TRBV5-1 to TRBJ2-5, with 10 bases matching TRBD2. Looked up from germline, CDR1 is SGHRS and CDR2 is YFSETQ. With V trimmed by 3 bases and J by 3 bases, 11 bases remained unmatched. The CDR3 is made up of 17 amino acids. The CDR3 region is CASSSPSGLAAKETQYF. The DNA read from the CDR3 is TGCGCCAGCAGCTCACCGTCCGGACTAGCGGCGAAAGAGACC. The complete variable domain, with remaining parts taken from reference TRBV5-1 and TRBJ2-5, reads KAGVTQTPRYLIKTRGQQVTLSCSPISGHRSVSWYQQTPGQGLQFLFEYFSETQRNKGNFPGRFSGRQFSNSRSEMNVSTLELGDSALYLCASSSPSGLAAKETQYFGPGTRLLVL.

This clone showed up many times. The read ends 3 residues before the CDR3 terminus; that terminus is restored from the germline J gene. The V and J genes are TRBV7-3 and TRBJ2-3; D may be TRBD2 (6 bases). The germline V gene has CDR1 SGHTA and CDR2 FQGTGA. The germline V and J ends were trimmed by 5 bases and 5 bases, with 17 bases remaining between them. This CDR3 comprises 15 residues. The DNA read from the CDR3 is TGTGCCAGCAGCCCGGGGGAGCGTTGGGGAGATACG. Translation gives CASSPGERWGDT. The entire CDR3 is CASSPGERWGDTQYF.

This clone has ten or more counts. The sequence runs out 3 residues before the end of the CDR3; the remainder is reconstructed from the germline J gene. This chain connects TRBV12-5 to TRBJ2-7; 10 bases align to TRBD1. Per germline, CDR1 LGHNT and CDR2 FRNRAP. J gave up 3 bases and V 6 bases, and 5 bases lay outside the gene matches. This CDR3 region has 14 residues. Here the CDR3 reads CASGRDRGLYEQYF. The sequenced CDR3 bases are TGTGCTAGTGGCCGGGACAGGGGTCTCTACGAG.